Below, 30 T cell receptor beta chains from the same sample are listed, as sequenced in a study of beta chain features in type 1 diabetes. Expressed TCRB transcripts were sequenced because the isolated RNA had all been reverse transcribed beforehand. Clones were read by immunoSEQ multiplex PCR, and TCRdb kept only the in-frame ones, dropping some. Counted here are hundreds of thousands of clones, roughly 12% occurring once; the ten biggest clones make up 0.015% to 0.02%. The specimen sequenced was naive CD4+ T cells from blood. These receptors originate from a man between 18 and 29 years old in good health.

In this sample, this clone turned up a few times. V and J are TRBV19 and TRBJ2-1; no clear D gene. The CDR3 sequence is 13 residues long. The ends were cut back, 5 bases at V and 5 bases at J, with 10 bases in the middle. Germline CDR1 LNHDA, CDR2 SQIVND (reference sequence). CDR3 in DNA: TGTGCCAGTAGTCGAAGACGGGACAATGAGCAGTTCTTC. Translating gives CASSRRRDNEQFF.

The CDR3 spells CASLLAFANTEAFF. DNA of the CDR3: TGTGCCAGCCTGTTGGCCTTCGCAAACACTGAAGCTTTCTTT. The chain employs TRBV5-5 and TRBJ1-1; D is unclear. The CDR3 extends over 14 amino acids. Germline V gene data show CDR1 as SGHKS and CDR2 as YYEKEE (reference sequence). Trimming took 7 bases from V and 2 from J, leaving 15 bases between them.

This chain uses TRBV7-9 with TRBJ1-5, with D possibly matching TRBD1 (6 bases). There are 16 residues in the CDR3. The germline V gene encodes CDR1 SEHNR and CDR2 FQNEAQ (reference sequence). Trimming pared 5 bases from V and 4 bases from J, leaving 18 bases between. CDR3 DNA sequence: TGTGCCAGCAGCACCGGTACAGGGCCTGGGAATCAGCCCCAGCATTTT. As protein: CASSTGTGPGNQPQHF.

The chain employs TRBV18 and TRBJ1-2, with TRBD1 matching 10 bases. The CDR3 has 15 residues. Trimming cost V 6 bases and J 3 bases; bases outside gene matches: 7. The germline V gene encodes CDR1 KGHSH and CDR2 LQKENI. The CDR3 here is CASSDPGQGYYGYTF. CDR3 bases: TGTGCCAGCTCGGATCCGGGACAGGGGTACTATGGCTACACCTTC.

This chain links TRBV7-9 with TRBJ1-5; no clear D gene. The CDR3 extends over 15 amino acids. The ends were cut back, 3 bases at V and 1 base at J, with 10 bases in the middle. Per germline, CDR1 SEHNR and CDR2 FQNEAQ (reference sequence). The CDR3 coding sequence is TGTGCCAGCAGCTTTGGCTCGATGAGCAATCAGCCCCAGCATTTT. Protein sequence: CASSFGSMSNQPQHF.

The gene calls are TRBV14 and TRBJ2-1; perhaps TRBD1 as D (5 bases). The CDR3 extends over 16 amino acids. CDR1 and CDR2 from the germline V gene are SGHDN and FVKESK. The V end lost 4 bases, the J end lost 5 bases, and 18 bases lay between the germline ends. The CDR3 DNA follows: TGTGCCAGCAGCCTTTTACAGGTACCGACACACAATGAGCAGTTCTTC. Translating gives CASSLLQVPTHNEQFF.

This clone was recorded a few times. The gene calls are TRBV30 and TRBJ2-3, with TRBD2 matching over 8 bases. V shed 5 bases, J shed 4 bases, and the junction held 8 bases outside the gene matches. The CDR3 contains 14 residues. Germline V gene sequence: CDR1 GTSNPN, CDR2 SVGIG (reference sequence). In DNA form, the CDR3 reads TGTGCCTGGGCAAGTAGCGGGGTCGCAGATACGCAGTATTTT. This gives the protein CAWASSGVADTQYF.

The chain has TRBV20-1 and TRBJ1-1, with D perhaps TRBD1 (5 bases). CDR1 is DFQATT, CDR2 SNEGSKA, per germline (reference sequence). V gave up 4 bases and J gave up 7 bases, with 10 bases separating them. This CDR3 spans 11 amino acids. The CDR3 sequence is CSANPGVEAFF. Here the CDR3 DNA reads TGCAGTGCTAATCCGGGGGTTGAAGCTTTCTTT.

A few counts support this clone. The chain uses TRBV7-3 and TRBJ2-7, with D uncertain. The CDR3 has 14 amino acids. The germline V gene has CDR1 SGHTA and CDR2 FQGTGA. Trimming stripped 0 bases from V and 0 bases from J, with 6 bases between. DNA for the CDR3: TGTGCCAGCAGCTTAACTCCGGGCTCCTACGAGCAGTACTTC. This sequence encodes CASSLTPGSYEQYF.

The sample holds a few counts of this clone. V gene TRBV7-3 combines with J gene TRBJ2-3, with D possibly TRBD1 on 6 matching bases. Trimming shortened V by 6 bases and J by 4 bases, and 14 bases separated the two germline ends. The length of the CDR3 is 14 residues. CDR1 and CDR2 (germline): SGHTA, FQGTGA. The CDR3 is CASRRGGLADTQYF. The CDR3 DNA follows: TGTGCCAGCAGAAGAGGGGGATTGGCAGATACGCAGTATTTT.

In this sample, this clone turned up a few times. V usage is TRBV30 and J usage is TRBJ2-1; 11 bases line up with TRBD2. The CDR3 consists of 12 residues. J gave up 7 bases and V 4 bases, and 0 bases lay outside the gene matches. Germline CDR1 reads GTSNPN; CDR2 reads SVGIG (reference sequence). Here the CDR3 DNA reads TGTGCCTGGACTAGCGGGAGGAATGAGCAGTTCTTC. Amino acids: CAWTSGRNEQFF.

In this sample, this clone turned up a few times. The V call is TRBV13, the J call TRBJ2-3, with 8 bases matching TRBD2. Trimming took 3 bases from V and 7 from J; bases not matched to a gene: 3. The CDR3 is 13 residues long. Germline values: CDR1 PRHDT, CDR2 FYEKMQ (reference sequence). CDR3 in amino acids: CASSLGGRYTQYF. As DNA, the CDR3 is TGTGCCAGCAGCTTGGGCGGGAGGTATACGCAGTATTTT.

CDR3 bases: TGCAGCGTTGGGCGGGGGTTCATGAACACTGAAGCTTTCTTT. This translates into CSVGRGFMNTEAFF. The chain links TRBV29-1 to TRBJ1-1, with TRBD1 as a possible D gene (5 bases). The length of the CDR3 is 14 residues. V was cut by 4 bases and J by 0 bases, with 12 bases left in between. CDR1 and CDR2 from the germline V gene are SQVTM and ANQGSEA.

J is TRBJ2-6 and V is TRBV7-3; D may be TRBD1 (6 bases). The CDR3 contains 18 residues. CDR1 and CDR2 (germline): SGHTA, FQGTGA. Trimming removed 4 bases from V and 0 bases from J, with 16 bases in between. This CDR3 is CASSSPGTGFSGANVLTF. For the CDR3, the DNA is TGTGCCAGCAGCTCCCCCGGTACAGGGTTCTCTGGGGCCAACGTCCTGACTTTC.

This chain uses TRBV7-3 with TRBJ1-2; D gene ambiguous. The length of the CDR3 is 13 residues. CDR1 and CDR2 (germline): SGHTA, FQGTGA. Deletions cut 3 bases from V and 5 bases from J, with 10 bases between. The CDR3 coding sequence is TGTGCCAGCAGCTTGAACGAGGGTTATGGCTACACCTTC. This translates into CASSLNEGYGYTF.

The gene calls are TRBV23-1 and TRBJ2-3; the match to TRBD1 covers 7 bases. TRBV23-1 is an ORF, with its function uncertain. The junction had 7 bases not matched to a gene; V was cut back by 4 bases and J by 0 bases. The CDR3 extends over 16 amino acids. For the CDR3, the DNA is TGCGCCAGCAGTCCAGACAGGGTCGGTAGCACAGATACGCAGTATTTT. Its protein product is CASSPDRVGSTDTQYF.

Only a few counts were recorded for this clone. The chain links TRBV5-4 to TRBJ1-2; D gene ambiguous. V was trimmed by 0 bases and J by 8 bases, leaving 8 bases between them. CDR3 length: 12 residues. Per the germline V gene, CDR1 is SGHNT and CDR2 is YYREEE (reference sequence). The CDR3 loop is CASSLVREGYTF. DNA of the CDR3: TGTGCCAGCAGCTTGGTGAGGGAAGGCTACACCTTC.

This clone was found a few times. Other nucleotide sequences from this sample produce the same CDR3. The chain carries TRBV7-9 and TRBJ2-3; no clear D. The length of the CDR3 is 12 residues. Germline V gives CDR1 SEHNR, CDR2 FQNEAQ (reference sequence). Trimming pared 1 base from V and 5 bases from J, leaving 4 bases between. Here the CDR3 DNA reads TGTGCCAGCAGCTTAGTCGTAGATACGCAGTATTTT. Protein product: CASSLVVDTQYF.

This chain uses TRBV7-9 with TRBJ2-2; D is possibly TRBD2 (5 bases). This CDR3 is 12 amino acids long. Germline V lookup: CDR1 SEHNR, CDR2 FQNEAQ (reference sequence). V lost 5 bases and J lost 6, with 7 bases in between. The chain's CDR3 is CASSGGAGELFF. CDR3 coding DNA: TGTGCCAGCAGCGGAGGAGCCGGGGAGCTGTTTTTT.

With respect to this clone: The sample has other DNA sequences that encode this CDR3 too. The chain recombines TRBV5-1 with TRBJ2-3; 9 bases are a match to TRBD2. V shed 0 bases, J shed 0 bases, and the junction held 2 bases outside the gene matches. Germline assignment: CDR1 SGHRS and CDR2 YFSETQ. The CDR3 extends over 16 amino acids. CDR3 sequence (DNA): TGCGCCAGCAGCTTGGGTCTAGCGGGGAGCACAGATACGCAGTATTTT. Protein: CASSLGLAGSTDTQYF.

This clone was picked up a small number of times. The chain employs TRBV5-1 and TRBJ2-3; 8 bases align to TRBD2. V trimming: 1 base; J trimming: 7 bases; junction bases outside the gene matches: 2. This CDR3 is built from 13 residues. CDR1 and CDR2 (germline): SGHRS, YFSETQ. The CDR3, as DNA: TGCGCCAGCAGCTTGAGCGGGGGAAATACGCAGTATTTT. Translated: CASSLSGGNTQYF.

This clone has more than one count but fewer than ten. This chain links TRBV28 with TRBJ2-1; 9 bases match TRBD1. In germline, CDR1 is MDHEN, CDR2 SYDVKM. The CDR3 spans 15 residues. V was clipped by 8 bases and J by 2 bases; unmatched bases: 7. CDR3 loop: CASRGQGSAYNEQFF. The CDR3 DNA is TGTGCCAGCCGCGGACAGGGGTCTGCCTACAATGAGCAGTTCTTC.

This chain connects TRBV29-1 to TRBJ2-5; the D is unclear. The germline gives CDR1 SQVTM, CDR2 ANQGSEA. This CDR3 contains 14 residues. V was pared by 5 bases and J by 0 bases, with 13 bases between. The CDR3 DNA is TGCAGCGTTTCGGGTCTCACGTACCAAGAGACCCAGTACTTC. Encoded protein: CSVSGLTYQETQYF.

J is TRBJ1-1 and V is TRBV7-2; no definite D call. V lost 2 bases and J 1 base, leaving 5 bases between the germline ends. Per the germline V gene, CDR1 is SGHTA and CDR2 is FQGNSA. The CDR3 loop spans 13 amino acids. CDR3: CASSLRRNTEAFF. CDR3 nucleotide sequence: TGTGCCAGCAGCTTACGTCGGAACACTGAAGCTTTCTTT.

This clone has only a few counts. The chain joins TRBV5-1 to TRBJ1-4; maybe TRBD1 (6 bases). The CDR3 is 15 amino acids. V lost 3 bases to trimming and J lost 6 bases, with 15 bases between them. Germline V CDR1 and CDR2: SGHRS, YFSETQ. The CDR3 region has the DNA TGCGCCAGCAGCTCAGACAGGTCCGAAGATGAAAAACTGTTTTTT. Its translation is CASSSDRSEDEKLFF.

The V gene is TRBV13, the J gene TRBJ2-1, with 12 bases that match TRBD1. V gave up 5 bases and J gave up 7 bases; unmatched junction bases: 9. Germline values: CDR1 PRHDT, CDR2 FYEKMQ (reference sequence). This CDR3 spans 16 amino acids. The CDR3 loop reads CASSHRDRGLRNEQFF. In DNA, the CDR3 is TGTGCCAGCAGCCACCGGGACAGGGGGCTTCGGAATGAGCAGTTCTTC.

A few counts support this clone. The rearrangement links TRBV7-2 to TRBJ1-2; no clear D. V was trimmed by 5 bases and J by 6 bases, leaving 22 bases between them. Germline V gives CDR1 SGHTA, CDR2 FQGNSA. CDR3 length: 16 amino acids. The CDR3 nucleotides are TGTGCCAGCAGCCCGATGATGCCTGAGGCGGGTAATGGCTACACCTTC. Its translation: CASSPMMPEAGNGYTF.

This clone was counted many times. The chain uses TRBV7-9 and TRBJ2-3; D is perhaps TRBD2 (6 bases). This CDR3 spans 16 amino acids. Germline values: CDR1 SEHNR, CDR2 FQNEAQ (reference sequence). Trimming pared 8 bases from V and 4 bases from J, leaving 22 bases between. CDR3: CASLSSEGRVPDTQYF. The DNA of the CDR3 is TGTGCCAGCTTATCCTCGGAGGGCAGGGTCCCAGATACGCAGTATTTT.

This clone was recorded a few times. The chain couples TRBV2 to TRBJ2-3, with 11 bases aligning to TRBD1. Germline V gene data show CDR1 as SNHLY and CDR2 as FYNNEI. The CDR3 contains 15 residues. The trim removed 4 bases at V and 4 bases at J, leaving 4 bases unmatched. The CDR3, as DNA: TGTGCCAGCAGTGGGGACAGGGGGGCCGCAGATACGCAGTATTTT. Amino acid sequence: CASSGDRGAADTQYF. Supplemented by reference TRBV2 and TRBJ2-3, the full variable domain reads EPEVTQTPSHQVTQMGQEVILRCVPISNHLYFYWYRQILGQKVEFLVSFYNNEISEKSEIFDDQFSVERPDGSNFTLKIRSTKLEDSAMYFCASSGDRGAADTQYFGPGTRLTVL.

This sequence joins TRBV28 and TRBJ2-6; 8 bases are shared with TRBD1. V dropped 6 bases and J dropped 0; count of bases not matched to a gene: 10. Germline V gene sequence: CDR1 MDHEN, CDR2 SYDVKM. This CDR3 is built from 18 residues. The CDR3 region has the DNA TGTGCCAGCAGCCGCGGACAGGGTAGTTCCTCTGGGGCCAACGTCCTGACTTTC. As protein: CASSRGQGSSSGANVLTF.